Listed below are T cell receptor beta chains from one sample, sequenced in a study of T cell repertoires in ileal Crohn's disease. Sequencing was performed with immunoSEQ multiplex PCR; in TCRdb, only in-frame clones are kept and a portion is missing. The sample carries 5,000 or so clones, around nine tenths recorded once. The sample consisted of ileal tissue. The receptor set was obtained from an adult with Crohn's disease. Both conserved end residues are part of each CDR3. A D gene is named only where the DNA matches it firmly. Size tells how often a clone was seen (once, few, many) or the class of an expanded clone, and some rows leave it out.

V gene	clone size	CDR3 length	D gene	J gene	CDR3 protein	CDR3 DNA
TRBV4-1	-	17	-	TRBJ1-3	CASSPQEGSGSGNTIYF	TGCGCCAGCAGCCCCCAAGAGGGCAGCGGCTCTGGAAACACCATATATTTT
TRBV2	-	13	TRBD1	TRBJ1-2	CASRGTGNYGYTF	TGTGCCAGCAGAGGGACAGGCAACTATGGCTACACCTTC
TRBV19	-	15	TRBD1	TRBJ2-3	CASSPGQGATDTQYF	TGTGCCAGTAGCCCGGGACAGGGGGCAACAGATACGCAGTATTTT
TRBV28	-	16	TRBD1	TRBJ2-5	CASSPTGGASLETQYF	TGTGCCAGCAGCCCGACAGGGGGTGCCTCTTTGGAGACCCAGTACTTC
TRBV14	few	13	-	TRBJ1-1	CASSKTVVPEAFF	TGTGCCAGCAGCAAGACAGTTGTCCCGGAAGCTTTCTTT
TRBV7-6	once	16	-	TRBJ1-4	CASSLEGGVANEKLFF	TGTGCCAGCAGCTTGGAAGGGGGTGTAGCTAATGAAAAACTGTTTTTT
TRBV4-2	-	16	-	TRBJ2-2	CASSQGAGTNTGELFF	TGTGCCAGCAGCCAAGGGGCTGGAACCAACACCGGGGAGCTGTTTTTT
TRBV5-1	-	14	TRBD1	TRBJ1-1	CASSPDRGYTEAFF	TGCGCCAGCAGCCCGGACAGGGGGTACACTGAAGCTTTCTTT
TRBV4-1	-	16	-	TRBJ2-3	CASSQAPSNRVDTQYF	TGCGCCAGCAGCCAAGCCCCTTCGAACAGGGTTGATACGCAGTATTTT
TRBV5-1	few	15	TRBD2	TRBJ2-7	CASSLAGGYSYEQYF	TGCGCCAGCAGCTTGGCGGGGGGGTACTCCTACGAGCAGTACTTC
TRBV6-5	-	14	-	TRBJ1-6	CASSRGISGAPLHF	TGTGCCAGCAGCCGGGGGATATCCGGGGCACCCCTCCACTTT
TRBV5-1	-	16	TRBD1	TRBJ1-1	CASSLAIAGGSTEAFF	TGCGCCAGCAGCTTGGCCATTGCAGGGGGGTCCACTGAAGCTTTCTTT
TRBV29-1	-	13	-	TRBJ2-1	CSVEWLVDNEQFF	TGCAGCGTTGAATGGCTAGTAGACAATGAGCAGTTCTTC
TRBV28	-	18	TRBD2	TRBJ2-3	CASSFLLAGGPSTDTQYF	TGTGCCAGCAGTTTTCTACTAGCGGGGGGACCTAGCACAGATACGCAGTATTTT
TRBV5-1	-	11	-	TRBJ2-1	CASRGQVEQFF	TGCGCCAGCAGAGGTCAGGTCGAGCAGTTCTTC
TRBV19	-	15	-	TRBJ1-1	CASSIGARRNTEAFF	TGTGCCAGTAGTATTGGAGCCCGGCGGAACACTGAAGCTTTCTTT
TRBV5-6	-	16	-	TRBJ1-6	CASSLYGSSYNSPLHF	TGTGCCAGCAGCTTGTATGGGAGCTCCTATAATTCACCCCTCCACTTT
TRBV28	-	15	-	TRBJ2-3	CASSLYGSSTDTQYF	TGTGCCAGCAGTTTGTACGGTTCTAGCACAGATACGCAGTATTTT
TRBV30	-	13	TRBD1	TRBJ1-6	CASEPGQNSPLHF	TGTGCCTCAGAACCGGGACAGAATTCACCCCTCCACTTT
TRBV9	few	16	TRBD1	TRBJ1-6	CASSVTPGTGRSPLHF	TGTGCCAGCAGCGTTACTCCCGGGACAGGGCGCTCACCCCTCCACTTT
TRBV28	-	17	TRBD1	TRBJ1-5	CASSLLWTGRSNQPQHF	TGTGCCAGCAGTTTACTCTGGACAGGGAGGAGCAATCAGCCCCAGCATTTT
TRBV9	-	12	-	TRBJ2-2	CASSTNTGELFF	TGTGCCAGCAGCACAAACACCGGGGAGCTGTTTTTT
TRBV6-1	-	13	-	TRBJ1-6	CASSERRVSPLHF	TGTGCCAGCAGTGAACGACGGGTTTCACCCCTCCACTTT
TRBV4-2	-	17	-	TRBJ2-1	CASSQFYGQSNYNEQFF	TGTGCCAGCAGCCAGTTTTACGGACAGAGTAACTACAATGAGCAGTTCTTC
TRBV27	-	13	-	TRBJ2-5	CASTQRHGETQYF	TGTGCCAGCACTCAGAGGCATGGTGAGACCCAGTACTTC
TRBV7-2	-	14	TRBD1	TRBJ1-1	CASSQDRGFGEAFF	TGTGCCAGCAGCCAAGACAGGGGGTTTGGTGAAGCTTTCTTT
TRBV5-8	-	14	TRBD1	TRBJ2-2	CASTDRGATGELFF	TGTGCCAGCACCGACAGGGGGGCCACCGGGGAGCTGTTTTTT
TRBV5-1	-	16	-	TRBJ2-3	CASSLFSRGTRDTQYF	TGCGCCAGCAGCTTGTTTTCTAGGGGGACCAGAGATACGCAGTATTTT
TRBV7-2	-	15	-	TRBJ1-1	CASSLAVRENTEAFF	TGTGCCAGCAGCTTAGCTGTCAGGGAGAACACTGAAGCTTTCTTT
TRBV5-4	-	18	-	TRBJ1-1	CASSLMQRNMGRGTEAFF	TGTGCCAGCAGCTTGATGCAAAGAAACATGGGGCGGGGGACTGAAGCTTTCTTT
TRBV25-1	-	17	-	TRBJ1-1	CASSEQRRGISNTEAFF	TGTGCCAGCAGTGAACAAAGAAGGGGAATCTCGAACACTGAAGCTTTCTTT